The 10 T cell receptor beta chains given below trace back to one sample, sequenced in a study of patients and donors after allogeneic stem cell transplantation. MiXCR was run by TCRdb on the RT-PCR reads, yielding one entry per CDR3 protein. The data contain roughly 880,000 distinct CDR3 sequences, about a sixth of them singletons. Sequenced material: blood, either unsorted or a sorted T cell fraction (not recorded which). Source of these receptors: a human donor who was either an allogeneic HSCT recipient or a stem cell or donor lymphocyte infusion donor (not recorded which). It is not recorded whose cells these are; they may come from a transplant donor.

This clonotype was recorded a few times. This rearrangement joins TRBV12-3 or TRBV12-4 to TRBJ2-3, with TRBD2 identical over 12 bases. The J segment lost 4 bases and the V segment lost 2 bases, leaving 7 bases of the junction unmatched. The CDR3 sequence is 17 residues long. The CDR3 DNA is TGTGCCAGCAGTTTACTAGCGGGGGGGCCCAAAGCAGATACGCAGTATTTT. Its translation: CASSLLAGGPKADTQYF.

This clonotype was picked up a small number of times. The genes are TRBV28 and TRBJ2-1; no firm D call. V lost 2 bases and J 8 bases, leaving 10 bases between the germline ends. The CDR3 consists of 13 residues. Germline CDR1 MDHEN, CDR2 SYDVKM. The CDR3 DNA is TGTGCCAGCAGTTTAAAGCCGGTGGATGAGCAGTTCTTC. It is translated as CASSLKPVDEQFF.

This clonotype has a handful of counts. V is TRBV5-6 and J is TRBJ2-7; a possible D gene is TRBD1 (6 bases). This CDR3 is 15 amino acids long. CDR1 and CDR2 (germline): SGHDT, YYEEEE. V dropped 3 bases and J dropped 6 bases, with 19 bases sitting between them. The CDR3 sequence is CASSWAGQGFFEQYF. CDR3 sequence (DNA): TGTGCCAGCAGCTGGGCCGGGCAGGGGTTCTTCGAGCAGTACTTC.

The rearrangement joins TRBV24-1 to TRBJ2-3, with TRBD2 matching over 7 bases. The CDR3 consists of 15 residues. V trimming: 3 bases; J trimming: 4 bases; junction bases outside the gene matches: 6. CDR1 is KGHDR and CDR2 is SFDVKD in the germline V gene. The CDR3 spells CATSDTSVSPDTQYF. The CDR3 DNA reads TGTGCCACCAGTGATACTAGCGTATCTCCAGATACGCAGTATTTT.

This clonotype has a handful of counts. This chain joins TRBV20-1 and TRBJ2-1, with D perhaps matching TRBD2 (6 bases). V dropped 6 bases and J dropped 3 bases, with 15 bases sitting between them. The CDR3 consists of 14 residues. The germline V gene encodes CDR1 DFQATT and CDR2 SNEGSKA (reference sequence). CDR3 in DNA: TGCAGTGCCCTTCAGGGCGGGGTCTACAATGAGCAGTTCTTC. This codes for CSALQGGVYNEQFF.

V is TRBV7-2 and J is TRBJ2-1; D gene ambiguous. CDR1 and CDR2 (germline): SGHTA, FQGNSA. The CDR3 sequence is 16 residues long. The V end was cut by 7 bases, the J end by 2 bases, with 18 bases between. The DNA for the CDR3 is TGTGCCAGCACGAGAAAGGCCGGAGAGCCCTACAATGAGCAGTTCTTC. Translation: CASTRKAGEPYNEQFF.

The chain joins TRBV7-2 to TRBJ2-3, with D possibly being TRBD2 (5 bases). V was cut by 3 bases and J by 0 bases, with 10 bases left in between. This CDR3 has 15 amino acids. In germline, CDR1 is SGHTA, CDR2 FQGNSA. CDR3 DNA sequence: TGTGCCAGCAGCTTCTTCGGGGTCAGCACAGATACGCAGTATTTT. Its protein product is CASSFFGVSTDTQYF.

The gene calls are TRBV4-3 and TRBJ1-6, with D uncertain. The V gene lost 4 bases and the J gene lost 11 bases, with 12 bases spanning the gap. Germline CDR1 is LGHNA and CDR2 is YSLEER. CDR3 length: 13 residues. For the CDR3, the DNA is TGCGCCAGCAGCCCAGGACCGCCCGCACCCCTCCACTTT. Protein: CASSPGPPAPLHF.

The chain employs TRBV12-3 or TRBV12-4 and TRBJ1-1, with a tentative D call TRBD1 (5 bases). Trimming left V 5 bases short and J 5 bases short, with 15 bases between. The CDR3 has 14 residues. The CDR3 DNA sequence: TGTGCCAGCAGTCTCCTAGGGGCCCAGACTGAAGCTTTCTTT. It yields the protein CASSLLGAQTEAFF.

The sample holds many counts of this clonotype. The CDR3 DNA reads as TGCAGCGTTGGGATGGACAGTTCCTACGAGCAGTACTTC. Translation: CSVGMDSSYEQYF. The chain couples TRBV29-1 to TRBJ2-7, with a tentative D call TRBD1 (6 bases). The CDR3 has 13 amino acids. V was cut by 4 bases and J by 1 base, with 11 bases left in between. Per the germline V gene, CDR1 is SQVTM and CDR2 is ANQGSEA.